The 31 T cell receptor beta chains below all came from one sample that was sequenced in a study of T cell repertoires in cytomegalovirus infection. TCRdb recomputed calls from the reads with MiXCR, one row per CDR3 protein. The profile covers 680,000 or so distinct CDR3 sequences, with 35% appearing a single time and around 3% taken by the ten largest. Sequenced sample: PBMCs. All receptors come from a human donor in good health (CMV status not recorded). Some clones in this sample may be carry-over from other donors' samples.

A note on this clonotype: One base away lies a much larger clone, so this may be a sequencing read error. The chain employs TRBV7-2 and TRBJ2-7; tentatively, D is TRBD1 or TRBD2 (6 bases each). Trimming stripped 10 bases from V and 4 bases from J, with 20 bases between. Germline V gene sequence: CDR1 SGHTA, CDR2 FQGNSA. The CDR3 length is 14 residues. CDR3 DNA sequence: TGTGCCATCAGGAGGGCAGGGGACCTATACGAGCAGTACTTC. This encodes CAIRRAGDLYEQYF.

Ten or more counts support this clonotype. The chain recombines TRBV7-9 with TRBJ1-1, with a tentative D call TRBD1 (5 bases). This CDR3 contains 14 residues. Germline-derived CDR1 and CDR2 are SEHNR and FQNEAQ (reference sequence). V lost 1 base, J lost 3 bases, and 9 bases lay in between. CDR3 sequence reads: CASSLGQGDTEAFF. CDR3 in DNA: TGTGCCAGCAGCTTAGGGCAGGGAGACACTGAAGCTTTCTTT.

The CDR3 reads CASSEALRVTYTEAFF. DNA for the CDR3: TGTGCCAGCAGTGAAGCGCTTCGGGTTACGTACACTGAAGCTTTCTTT. The chain combines TRBV2 with TRBJ1-1; no firm D call. The germline V gene has CDR1 SNHLY and CDR2 FYNNEI. V lost 0 bases to trimming and J lost 3 bases, with 14 bases between them. This CDR3 comprises 16 residues.

To note about this clonotype: Without the conserved terminal phenylalanine or tryptophan, this CDR3 likely stems from a read error. In DNA, the CDR3 is TGTGCCAGCAGCTTAGACGTGTGGGACCCCTGGGACTATGGCTACACCTTA. This encodes CASSLDVWDPWDYGYTL. This chain links TRBV7-2 with TRBJ1-2; the D gene is possibly TRBD1 (5 bases). The CDR3 loop spans 17 amino acids. V lost 1 base to trimming and J lost 3 bases, with 18 bases between them. Germline CDR1 reads SGHTA; CDR2 reads FQGNSA.

The V and J genes are TRBV19 and TRBJ1-1; D is unclear. Germline CDR1 is LNHDA and CDR2 is SQIVND (reference sequence). The V end was cut by 5 bases, the J end by 8 bases, with 12 bases between. The CDR3 has 12 residues. The CDR3 loop reads CASSPRGIEAFF. The CDR3 DNA reads TGTGCCAGTAGTCCTAGAGGGATAGAAGCTTTCTTT.

This clonotype was found a few times. The chain carries TRBV7-6 and TRBJ1-2; no clear D. Germline V CDR1 and CDR2: SGHVS, FNYEAQ. V was shortened by 6 bases and J by 4 bases, with 18 bases between the two germline ends. The CDR3 totals 15 residues. The CDR3 region is CASSKNPGVGYGYTF. The CDR3 DNA sequence: TGTGCCAGCAGTAAAAACCCTGGGGTGGGCTATGGCTACACCTTC.

This clonotype turned up a few times. The chain combines TRBV19 with TRBJ2-6; D is unclear. The CDR3 extends over 16 amino acids. V was cut by 5 bases and J by 0 bases, with 11 bases left in between. Germline V CDR1 and CDR2: LNHDA, SQIVND (reference sequence). The CDR3 loop is CASSFAHLSGANVLTF. CDR3 DNA sequence: TGTGCCAGTAGTTTTGCCCACCTCTCTGGGGCCAACGTCCTGACTTTC.

The V and J genes are TRBV27 and TRBJ1-5; D is possibly TRBD1 (6 bases). The CDR3 spans 16 residues. The germline CDR1 and CDR2 sequences are MNHEY and SMNVEV (reference sequence). The V end was cut by 5 bases, the J end by 3 bases, with 17 bases between. The CDR3 sequence is CASSLPQTGNNQPQHF. CDR3 sequence (DNA): TGTGCCAGCAGTCTCCCCCAGACAGGAAACAATCAGCCCCAGCATTTT.

This clonotype was recorded once. The genes are TRBV20-1 and TRBJ2-7; D is undetermined. Between the trimmed V and J ends, which lost 5 bases and 2 bases, there was a span of 22 bases. Germline V gene sequence: CDR1 DFQATT, CDR2 SNEGSKA (reference sequence). This CDR3 spans 16 amino acids. The CDR3 spells CSAVPDRQTSTYEQYF. The CDR3 bases are TGCAGTGCTGTCCCCGATAGACAAACGTCGACCTACGAGCAGTACTTC.

The chain combines TRBV7-6 with TRBJ2-4, with D unclear. There are 16 residues in the CDR3. V was pared by 0 bases and J by 2 bases, with 11 bases between. The germline V gene encodes CDR1 SGHVS and CDR2 FNYEAQ. The CDR3 protein is CASSLARPETKNIQYF. CDR3 DNA: TGTGCCAGCAGCTTAGCGAGGCCGGAGACCAAAAACATTCAGTACTTC.

Note on this clonotype: It may be a read error: a sequence one base away is much more abundant. V gene TRBV7-8 combines with J gene TRBJ2-3; D is undetermined. V was trimmed by 2 bases and J by 4 bases, leaving 7 bases between them. The germline CDR1 and CDR2 sequences are SGHVS and FQNEAQ. The CDR3 length is 13 residues. CDR3 sequence: CASSLSFPDTQYF. DNA of the CDR3: TGTGCCAGCAGCTTAAGCTTCCCAGATACGCAGTATTTT.

The chain joins TRBV15 to TRBJ2-7; D unresolved. The CDR3 covers 13 residues. Germline V gene data show CDR1 as LNHNV and CDR2 as YYDKDF (reference sequence). V lost 5 bases and J lost 2, with 10 bases in between. The CDR3 nucleotides read TGTGCCACCAGCTTACAGAAGACCTACGAGCAGTACTTC. This codes for CATSLQKTYEQYF. Using reference TRBV15 and TRBJ2-7 for the parts outside the CDR3, the full variable domain is DAMVIQNPRYQVTQFGKPVTLSCSQTLNHNVMYWYQQKSSQAPKLLFHYYDKDFNNEADTPDNFQSRRPNTSFCFLDIRSPGLGDTAMYLCATSLQKTYEQYFGPGTRLTVT.

V gene TRBV5-6 combines with J gene TRBJ2-3; D not resolved. Looked up from germline, CDR1 is SGHDT and CDR2 is YYEEEE. The CDR3 totals 15 residues. Trimming removed 2 bases from V and 2 bases from J, with 12 bases in between. For the CDR3, the DNA is TGTGCCAGCAGCTTAAGTGGCATAGACACAGATACGCAGTATTTT. It is translated as CASSLSGIDTDTQYF.

This chain connects TRBV5-4 to TRBJ2-2; TRBD2 might be the D (5 bases). Per the germline V gene, CDR1 is SGHNT and CDR2 is YYREEE (reference sequence). The CDR3 spans 17 residues. The V end was cut by 0 bases, the J end by 5 bases, with 17 bases between. This chain's CDR3 is CASSLEEGRDVTGELFF. Written as DNA, the CDR3 is TGTGCCAGCAGCTTGGAGGAAGGGAGAGACGTGACCGGGGAGCTGTTTTTT.

The chain has TRBV28 and TRBJ1-2; TRBD1 agrees at 7 bases. There are 13 residues in the CDR3. V lost 6 bases and J lost 8; bases outside the gene matches: 9. Germline CDR1 and CDR2: MDHEN and SYDVKM. The CDR3 nucleotides read TGTGCCAGCAGGATTGACAGGGTAGGAGGCTACACCTTC. It specifies CASRIDRVGGYTF.

CDR3 sequence (DNA): TGTGCCAGCAGCTCGGTAGTGTCGGAGACCCAGTACTTC. Protein sequence: CASSSVVSETQYF. The chain recombines TRBV2 with TRBJ2-5; D remains ambiguous. Germline CDR1 and CDR2: SNHLY and FYNNEI. The V and J ends lost 6 bases and 5 bases respectively, with 13 bases between them. This CDR3 has 13 residues.

This clonotype was seen a few times. The chain carries TRBV20-1 and TRBJ1-2, with 8 positions matching TRBD1. Germline trimming cut 4 bases from V and 3 bases from J; bases unmatched to any gene: 4. The CDR3 is 13 amino acids. The germline V gene has CDR1 DFQATT and CDR2 SNEGSKA (reference sequence). CDR3: CSAIGTGYYGYTF. The CDR3 region has the DNA TGCAGTGCTATAGGGACAGGCTACTATGGCTACACCTTC.

This chain connects TRBV15 to TRBJ1-1; D is undetermined. The CDR3 sequence is 14 residues long. Germline V gene lookup returns CDR1 LNHNV and CDR2 YYDKDF (reference sequence). Trimming left V 1 base short and J 1 base short, with 7 bases between. The CDR3 DNA sequence: TGTGCCACCAGCAGAGGTGCAGAGAACACTGAAGCTTTCTTT. It translates to CATSRGAENTEAFF.

The V and J genes are TRBV5-6 and TRBJ1-1, with a possible D match to TRBD1 (6 bases). The CDR3 consists of 14 residues. Germline-derived CDR1 and CDR2 are SGHDT and YYEEEE. Trimming left V 4 bases short and J 3 bases short, with 13 bases between. CDR3 amino acids: CASSLRQAYTEAFF. CDR3 sequence (DNA): TGTGCCAGCAGCCTAAGACAGGCCTACACTGAAGCTTTCTTT. The whole variable domain, filled in from reference TRBV5-6 and TRBJ1-1, reads DAGVTQSPTHLIKTRGQQVTLRCSPKSGHDTVSWYQQALGQGPQFIFQYYEEEERQRGNFPDRFSGHQFPNYSSELNVNALLLGDSALYLCASSLRQAYTEAFFGQGTRLTVV.

This sequence joins TRBV4-2 and TRBJ2-4, with D possibly TRBD2 on 7 matching bases. The CDR3 covers 15 residues. Germline V gives CDR1 LGHNA, CDR2 YNFKEQ. V was clipped by 4 bases and J by 8 bases, with 18 bases between them. As DNA, the CDR3 is TGTGCCAGCAGCCCAGAAGGGGGGGATGAACACATTCAGTACTTC. Its translation is CASSPEGGDEHIQYF.

This clonotype has a handful of counts. The chain couples TRBV18 to TRBJ2-7; TRBD2 aligns across 7 bases. The CDR3 runs to 17 residues. Germline trimming cut 0 bases from V and 7 bases from J; bases unmatched to any gene: 15. Germline V lookup: CDR1 KGHSH, CDR2 LQKENI. The CDR3 coding sequence is TGTGCCAGCTCACCACCGAGGGGTCGGGAGGCCCGTAGGGAGCAGTACTTC. Its translation is CASSPPRGREARREQYF.

Regarding this clonotype: This could be a read error, since a much larger clone is one nucleotide away. J is TRBJ2-7 and V is TRBV28; D remains unclear. CDR1 is MDHEN, CDR2 SYDVKM, per germline. V lost 7 bases and J 6 bases, leaving 13 bases between the germline ends. There are 12 residues in the CDR3. Written as DNA, the CDR3 is TGTGCCAGCAATCCCCACCTCTCCGAGCAGTACTTC. Protein sequence: CASNPHLSEQYF.

The chain couples TRBV5-6 to TRBJ1-6; D not certain. With 0 bases removed from V and 11 bases from J, the gap between germline ends came to 15 bases. This CDR3 spans 15 amino acids. From germline, CDR1 is SGHDT and CDR2 YYEEEE. The CDR3 reads CASSLASGTIPPLHF. The DNA for the CDR3 is TGTGCCAGCAGCTTGGCCAGTGGTACGATACCACCCCTCCACTTT.

The V gene is TRBV2, the J gene TRBJ1-5; no clear D. Germline V gene lookup returns CDR1 SNHLY and CDR2 FYNNEI. The germline V and J ends were trimmed by 3 bases and 9 bases, with 9 bases remaining between them. CDR3 size: 12 residues. The CDR3 loop reads CASSEERVPQHF. The DNA for the CDR3 is TGTGCCAGCAGTGAGGAAAGGGTGCCCCAGCATTTT.

This clonotype was recorded a few times. The chain combines TRBV28 with TRBJ2-7; TRBD2 might be the D (5 bases). With 0 bases removed from V and 2 bases from J, the gap between germline ends came to 14 bases. Germline values: CDR1 MDHEN, CDR2 SYDVKM. There are 16 residues in the CDR3. The CDR3 DNA reads TGTGCCAGCAGTTTATGGGCCGGGAACCTACCCTACGAGCAGTACTTC. Its protein is CASSLWAGNLPYEQYF.

This rearrangement joins TRBV20-1 to TRBJ2-3; the D gene is possibly TRBD2 (6 bases). The V end was cut by 1 base, the J end by 0 bases, with 11 bases between. The V gene's germline CDR1 is DFQATT and CDR2 SNEGSKA (reference sequence). The CDR3 has 15 amino acids. CDR3 DNA sequence: TGCAGTGCTAGAGGGTTAGCGGAAAGCACAGATACGCAGTATTTT. Protein sequence: CSARGLAESTDTQYF.

This clonotype showed up just a few times. The gene calls are TRBV19 and TRBJ1-5; no clear D gene. The CDR3 loop spans 12 amino acids. Germline loops: CDR1 LNHDA, CDR2 SQIVND (reference sequence). The ends were cut back, 5 bases at V and 5 bases at J, with 7 bases in the middle. The CDR3 nucleotides read TGTGCCAGTAGTGATCCTGATCAGCCCCAGCATTTT. It codes for CASSDPDQPQHF.

Worth noting for this clonotype: A read error may be the cause here, since a much bigger clone is one base away. Here the CDR3 omits its conserved ending phenylalanine or tryptophan, so a read error is the likely source. This rearrangement joins TRBV7-9 to TRBJ2-7, with a possible D match to TRBD2 (5 bases). In germline, CDR1 is SEHNR, CDR2 FQNEAQ (reference sequence). The CDR3 is made up of 15 amino acids. Trimming pared 5 bases from V and 0 bases from J, leaving 14 bases between. This chain's CDR3 is CASSTLAVSSYEQYL. CDR3 nucleotides: TGTGCCAGCAGCACCCTAGCCGTTAGCTCCTACGAGCAGTACTTA.

This clonotype has a handful of counts. The junction departs from the called germline gene at one end, perhaps through a read error. The chain combines TRBV24-1 with TRBJ2-5; no reliable D call. CDR1 KGHDR and CDR2 SFDVKD come from the germline V gene. CDR3 length: 14 amino acids. This CDR3 is CATSGAGRLETQSF. The CDR3 nucleotides are TGTGCCACCAGTGGGGCAGGACGCTTGGAGACCCAGTCCTTC.

There are a few counts of this clonotype. The chain carries TRBV15 and TRBJ2-1; unclear D gene. There are 15 residues in the CDR3. CDR1 and CDR2 from the germline V gene are LNHNV and YYDKDF (reference sequence). Trimming left V 0 bases short and J 1 base short, with 7 bases between. CDR3 protein: CATSRDRTSYNEQFF. Written as DNA, the CDR3 is TGTGCCACCAGCAGAGATCGGACGTCCTACAATGAGCAGTTCTTC.

This sequence joins TRBV28 and TRBJ1-2, with D maybe TRBD1 (5 bases). CDR1 and CDR2 from the germline V gene are MDHEN and SYDVKM. The V and J ends lost 6 bases and 4 bases respectively, with 18 bases between them. This CDR3 comprises 15 residues. The CDR3: CASRPQGEGVYGYTF. The CDR3 region has the DNA TGTGCCAGCAGACCCCAGGGAGAAGGCGTCTATGGCTACACCTTC.